This TCR beta chain came from a study of CD8+ T cells in alopecia areata. V was trimmed by 2 bases and J by 14 bases, leaving 16 bases between them. CDR3 length: 12 residues. Germline values: CDR1 GTSNPN, CDR2 SVGIG (reference sequence). Turning to this clone: Its antigen is not known.

Treatment of the sample: oral pan-JAK inhibitor, 5-10 mg twice daily. Overall study findings and caveats: Tofacitinib produced a significant decrease in scalp clonality and in expanded CD8+ clones among the top 100.

RNA extraction and reverse transcription yielded cDNA as sequencing template. TCRdb's table, derived via immunoSEQ multiplex PCR, lists solely in-frame clones and lacks some. The table records some 130,000 clones, about half of them present only once. The chain joins TRBV30 to TRBJ2-1; D may be TRBD1 (6 bases). The origin of this receptor is a human donor with alopecia areata. The sequencing here drew on CD4+ T cells sorted from blood, taken at week 4, from a patient treated with tofacitinib. The CDR3 region is CAWSPRTARKFF. CDR3 nucleotide sequence: TGTGCCTGGAGTCCGAGGACAGCCCGTAAGTTCTTC.